This is a list of T cell receptor beta chains from one sample in a study of blood T cell repertoires in COVID-19. Method: immunoSEQ multiplex PCR; TCRdb's copy keeps in-frame clones and lacks some. This table has a few hundred thousand clones, about 89% appearing once. Source material: peripheral blood. The receptors stem from a woman in her forties or fifties with acute or convalescent COVID-19. Each CDR3 is given with its conserved first and last residue. The order of the fields is D gene, clone size, V gene, J gene, CDR3 DNA, CDR3 protein. A D gene is named only where the DNA matches it firmly. Where a row states a size, it is once, few, many or the class of an expanded clone; other rows omit it.

.	.	TRBV4-1	TRBJ2-4	TGCGCCAGCAGCCAAGAGATGCGACAGGAACTAATTTTAGCCAAAAACATTCAGTACTTC	CASSQEMRQELILAKNIQYF
.	.	TRBV28	TRBJ1-6	TGTGCCAGCAGTCTTCTAGACTCACCCCTCCACTTT	CASSLLDSPLHF
TRBD2	.	TRBV5-4	TRBJ2-7	TGTGCCAGCAGCCCGGGACTAGCCTACGAGCAGTACTTC	CASSPGLAYEQYF
TRBD1	few	TRBV29-1	TRBJ1-5	TGCAGCGCAGGACAGGGGAGGCATCAGCCCCAGCATTTT	CSAGQGRHQPQHF
TRBD1	.	TRBV5-4	TRBJ1-4	TGTGCCAGCAGCGACGGGACAGGGCTTGAAAAACTGTTTTTT	CASSDGTGLEKLFF
.	.	TRBV6-5	TRBJ2-2	TGTGCCAGCAGTTACTGGCAGGGGTCCGGGGAGCTGTTTTTT	CASSYWQGSGELFF
TRBD1	.	TRBV10-3	TRBJ2-5	TGTGCCACCCAGGCGGACAGGGCCGGAGAACTACAAGAGACCCAGTACTTC	CATQADRAGELQETQYF
.	.	TRBV5-5	TRBJ2-1	TGTGCCAGCAGCTCGCCACTCGCTGAGCAGTTCTTC	CASSSPLAEQFF
TRBD1	.	TRBV28	TRBJ1-3	TGTGCCAGCACCCTTTCAGGGGACAGCTCTGGAAACACCATATATTTT	CASTLSGDSSGNTIYF
TRBD2	once	TRBV29-1	TRBJ2-1	TGCAGCGTTTCCTTGCGGGAGGGCCCTAATGAGCAGTTCTTC	CSVSLREGPNEQFF
TRBD2	.	TRBV7-3	TRBJ2-5	TGTGCCAGCAGCCCCGGAGCGGGAGGGCCGGAGACCCAGTACTTC	CASSPGAGGPETQYF
TRBD1	.	TRBV5-8	TRBJ1-2	TGTGCCAGCAGCAGCGACAGGGGGGGCTACACCTTC	CASSSDRGGYTF
.	.	TRBV14	TRBJ2-1	TGTGCCAGCAGCCAAGGGTTCCTAGTGCAGTTCTTC	CASSQGFLVQFF
.	few	TRBV5-1	TRBJ1-5	TGCGCCAGCAGCTTCGGTCTTGATCAGCCCCAGCATTTT	CASSFGLDQPQHF
.	.	TRBV19	TRBJ1-5	TGTGCCAGTAGTATAGTTGACAGGCATAGCAATCAGCCCCAGCATTTT	CASSIVDRHSNQPQHF
TRBD1	.	TRBV28	TRBJ1-2	TGTGCCAGCACCACAGGGGACCGATATGGCTACACCTTC	CASTTGDRYGYTF
TRBD1	once	TRBV4-3	TRBJ2-3	TGCGCCAGCAGCAGACAGGGGGCTGGCACAGATACGCAGTATTTT	CASSRQGAGTDTQYF
.	.	TRBV7-2	TRBJ1-4	TGTGCCAGCAGCTCCCGTACATATGCAACTAATGAAAAACTGTTTTTT	CASSSRTYATNEKLFF
.	.	TRBV29-1	TRBJ1-3	TGCAGCGTAGGAGAACAGGTCCCTGGAAACACCATATATTTT	CSVGEQVPGNTIYF
TRBD1	.	TRBV11-2	TRBJ2-7	TGTGCCAGCAGCACCCCCGGACAGGCGGTTCCCTACGAGCAGTACTTC	CASSTPGQAVPYEQYF
TRBD1	.	TRBV5-4	TRBJ1-2	TGTGCCAGCAGCTTCGGGACAGGGGCCTATGGCTACACCTTC	CASSFGTGAYGYTF
.	.	TRBV2	TRBJ2-1	TGTGCCAGCAGTGAAGAAGTGAGCTCCTACAATGAGCAGTTCTTC	CASSEEVSSYNEQFF
.	.	TRBV5-1	TRBJ1-6	TGCGCCAGCAGCTTGGCCGACAGCAATTCACCCCTCCACTTT	CASSLADSNSPLHF
TRBD1	.	TRBV4-3	TRBJ1-1	TGCGCCAGCAGCCACGACAGGGTGAGAACTGAAGCTTTCTTT	CASSHDRVRTEAFF
.	.	TRBV5-1	TRBJ1-2	TGCGCCAGCAGCGTGACAGGAAATTCTAACTATGGCTACACCTTC	CASSVTGNSNYGYTF
TRBD1	few	TRBV29-1	TRBJ1-1	TGCAGCGTTGAAGATAGTGCGACAGGGGGCACTGAAGCTTTCTTT	CSVEDSATGGTEAFF
TRBD1	.	TRBV24-1	TRBJ2-1	TGTGCCACCAGTGACCCCCCGGGACAGGGGGAGGTCAATGAGCAGTTCTTC	CATSDPPGQGEVNEQFF
.	.	TRBV28	TRBJ1-5	TGTGCCAGCAGTTTAGCCGCAGGATATCAGCCCCAGCATTTT	CASSLAAGYQPQHF
TRBD2	.	TRBV7-3	TRBJ2-1	TGTGCCAGCAGCTTAGACAGCGGGACTAGCGGGAGGACGTACAATGAGCAGTTCTTC	CASSLDSGTSGRTYNEQFF
TRBD2	once	TRBV28	TRBJ2-1	TGTGCCAGCAGCCACCAGGGACTAGCGGGGAACTACAATGAGCAGTTCTTC	CASSHQGLAGNYNEQFF
.	once	TRBV28	TRBJ2-1	TGTGCCAGCAGTTATGGGCGTAACCTCTACAATGAGCAGTTCTTC	CASSYGRNLYNEQFF
TRBD1	.	TRBV27	TRBJ1-5	TGTGCCAGCAGTTTATCCGGGACAGGGAATCAGCCCCAGCATTTT	CASSLSGTGNQPQHF
.	.	TRBV19	TRBJ1-2	TGTGCCAGTAGTATCCGCCACGAGTTTGGCTACACCTTC	CASSIRHEFGYTF
.	once	TRBV19	TRBJ2-7	TGTGCCAGTAGTATAAGTCACGAAAGCACTTACGAGCAGTACTTC	CASSISHESTYEQYF
.	few	TRBV28	TRBJ2-7	TGTGCCAGTGTAACGATGGGGCACATCTACGAGCAGTACTTC	CASVTMGHIYEQYF
.	.	TRBV5-1	TRBJ1-3	TGCGCCAGCAGCTTGGCAGGAAGCTCTGGAAACACCATATATTTT	CASSLAGSSGNTIYF
.	.	TRBV4-3	TRBJ1-2	TGCGCCAGCAGCCAAGAAGTTTCGGGGCGGGGTGGCTACACCTTC	CASSQEVSGRGGYTF
.	.	TRBV6-5	TRBJ1-5	TGTGCCAGCTACATGGGCGTGGGTCAGCCCCAGCATTTT	CASYMGVGQPQHF
.	.	TRBV7-3	TRBJ2-1	TGTGCCAGCAGCTTAATGCGGGACCCGACCTACAATGAGCAGTTCTTC	CASSLMRDPTYNEQFF
TRBD2	.	TRBV7-2	TRBJ2-5	TGTGCCAGCAGCTTAGCGGCGGGAGAAGAGACCCAGTACTTC	CASSLAAGEETQYF
TRBD2	once	TRBV5-1	TRBJ2-1	TGCGCCAGCAGCTCGGGACTAGCCGCACAGTTCTTC	CASSSGLAAQFF
TRBD1	few	TRBV27	TRBJ1-1	TGTGCCAGCAGTTTATCTCTACGGGCTGGGGGGACAGGGATAGCTTTCTTT	CASSLSLRAGGTGIAFF
TRBD2	.	TRBV7-2	TRBJ2-3	TGTGCCAGCAGCTCTGGGACTAGCGGCCTAAGGGATACGCAGTATTTT	CASSSGTSGLRDTQYF
TRBD1	.	TRBV30	TRBJ1-6	TGTGCCTGGAGTTTCTGGGGACAGGGGTGGTCACCCCTCCACTTT	CAWSFWGQGWSPLHF
TRBD2	.	TRBV24-1	TRBJ2-2	TGTGCCACCAGTGCCGGGACTAGCGGTCCACCTTACACCGGGGAGCTGTTTTTT	CATSAGTSGPPYTGELFF
TRBD1	.	TRBV24-1	TRBJ2-7	TGTGCCACCAGTGATGCCCGGGACAGCACCTACGAGCAGTACTTC	CATSDARDSTYEQYF
.	.	TRBV6-1	TRBJ2-7	TGTGCCAGCAGTGAATTCAGACAGGAACCCTACGAGCAGTACTTC	CASSEFRQEPYEQYF
.	.	TRBV11-1	TRBJ1-2	TGTGCCAGCAGCCGTACAGTGAACTATGGCTACACCTTC	CASSRTVNYGYTF
.	.	TRBV9	TRBJ1-1	TGTGCCAGCAGCGTAGGACACAGCGGGGGAAACACTGAAGCTTTCTTT	CASSVGHSGGNTEAFF
.	.	TRBV9	TRBJ2-2	TGTGCCAGCAAGCCCAACACCGGGGAGCTGTTTTTT	CASKPNTGELFF
TRBD2	.	TRBV7-9	TRBJ2-1	TGTGCCAGCAGTAGGGGTGGGACTAGCGGGACAATTGAGCAGTTCTTC	CASSRGGTSGTIEQFF
TRBD2	.	TRBV12-3/TRBV12-4	TRBJ2-7	TGTGCCAGCAAGGCGGGAGCATACGAGCAGTACTTC	CASKAGAYEQYF